The 13 T cell receptor beta chains listed next were all sequenced from one sample in a study of PD-1 blockade in classical Hodgkin lymphoma. This table comes from immunoSEQ multiplex PCR, and its TCRdb copy is limited to in-frame clones, with some not included. The table includes about 25,000 clones, roughly 76% detected once. Noted time point: cycle 4 day 1 (C4D1), after 5 to 7 weeks of nivolumab. Relapse was seen in all patients after autologous stem cell transplantation, and brentuximab vedotin exposure was variable. CD4+ T cells were purified from thawed PBMCs by negative selection. Sequenced here: CD4+ T cells from blood, sampled before the fourth cycle of nivolumab. The receptors were gathered from a human donor with classical Hodgkin lymphoma.

In its sample, this clone was seen a few times. The rearrangement links TRBV6-5 to TRBJ2-5; D not resolved. The CDR3 runs 11 residues. Per the germline V gene, CDR1 is MNHEY and CDR2 is SVGAGI. V was clipped by 2 bases and J by 5 bases, with 3 bases between them. CDR3 bases: TGTGCCAGCAGTTACGGGGAGACCCAGTACTTC. It codes for CASSYGETQYF.

V and J are TRBV18 and TRBJ1-5; 10 positions agree with TRBD1. The V gene end was trimmed by 4 bases and the J gene end by 0 bases; junction bases not matched to a gene: 3. The CDR3 is made up of 16 amino acids. CDR1 KGHSH and CDR2 LQKENI come from the germline V gene. The CDR3 DNA is TGTGCCAGCTCACAGGACAGGGGGTATAGCAATCAGCCCCAGCATTTT. It codes for CASSQDRGYSNQPQHF.

CDR3 residues: CASSEQFNTEAFF. The CDR3 coding sequence is TGTGCCAGCAGCGAGCAATTTAACACTGAAGCTTTCTTT. V gene TRBV14 combines with J gene TRBJ1-1; D ambiguous. The CDR3 has 13 amino acids. Per germline, CDR1 SGHDN and CDR2 FVKESK. V was cut by 5 bases and J by 2 bases, with 9 bases left in between.

This rearrangement joins TRBV18 to TRBJ1-2; weak D call: TRBD1 (6 bases). Trimming pared 4 bases from V and 8 bases from J, leaving 17 bases between. Germline V CDR1 and CDR2: KGHSH, LQKENI. The CDR3 is made up of 14 amino acids. The CDR3 DNA follows: TGTGCCAGCTCACTCCGGGACAAAAGATGGGGCTACACCTTC. This encodes CASSLRDKRWGYTF.

About this clone: The sample holds other DNA sequences that translate to the same CDR3. This chain links TRBV7-9 with TRBJ1-1, with no clear D. V was pared by 2 bases and J by 1 base, with 5 bases between. The germline CDR1 and CDR2 sequences are SEHNR and FQNEAQ (reference sequence). The CDR3 runs 13 residues. The CDR3 region has the DNA TGTGCCAGCAGCTTAACGGGGAACACTGAAGCTTTCTTT. It translates to CASSLTGNTEAFF.

J is TRBJ2-5 and V is TRBV30; 8 nucleotides line up with TRBD2. CDR1 and CDR2 from the germline V gene are GTSNPN and SVGIG (reference sequence). V lost 6 bases to trimming and J lost 6 bases; unmatched junction nucleotides: 9. CDR3 length: 13 residues. CDR3 protein: CACHGWTSKTQYF. DNA of the CDR3: TGTGCCTGCCACGGATGGACTAGCAAGACCCAGTACTTC.

The chain links TRBV7-9 to TRBJ1-1; D is uncertain. The CDR3 has 15 amino acids. CDR1 SEHNR and CDR2 FQNEAQ come from the germline V gene (reference sequence). V was shortened by 1 base and J by 4 bases, with 13 bases between the two germline ends. CDR3: CASSLERVLGTEAFF. CDR3 sequence (DNA): TGTGCCAGCAGCTTAGAGAGGGTGTTGGGCACTGAAGCTTTCTTT.

The chain links TRBV9 to TRBJ2-3; D gene unclear. Germline V gene data show CDR1 as SGDLS and CDR2 as YYNGEE. The CDR3 sequence is 11 residues long. The V and J ends lost 0 bases and 4 bases respectively, with 0 bases between them. CDR3 amino acids: CASSVADTQYF. CDR3 DNA: TGTGCCAGCAGCGTAGCAGATACGCAGTATTTT.

This clone was picked up one time. The final CDR3 position lacks the conserved phenylalanine or tryptophan, pointing to a likely read error. The limits of the CDR3 on the DNA are not certain, so only TCRdb's listed CDR3 is given. The V call is TRBV6-5, the J call TRBJ1-1; the DNA was not used to check the table's D call, TRBD1. The CDR3 contains 16 residues when both ends are counted. The V gene's germline CDR1 is MNHEY and CDR2 SVGAGI. The CDR3 reads CASSYDSGGAYTEAFL.

CDR3 nucleotides: TGTGCCAGCAGTTACGGACAGGGTTCTGTCGAGCAGTACTTC. It encodes CASSYGQGSVEQYF. The rearrangement uses TRBV6-5 and TRBJ2-7; 8 bases line up with TRBD1. The germline V gene encodes CDR1 MNHEY and CDR2 SVGAGI. V dropped 2 bases and J dropped 6; count of bases not matched to a gene: 6. This CDR3 has 14 amino acids.

The V gene is TRBV7-3, the J gene TRBJ2-3; no clear D. The germline CDR1 and CDR2 sequences are SGHTA and FQGTGA. The CDR3 loop spans 15 amino acids. V lost 5 bases and J lost 1, with 13 bases in between. The CDR3 sequence: CASSLGRSGTDTQYF. CDR3 sequence (DNA): TGTGCCAGCAGCCTCGGGCGGAGTGGCACAGATACGCAGTATTTT.

This clone was seen a few times. The rearrangement joins TRBV28 to TRBJ1-6, with 8 nucleotides matching TRBD1. Trimming removed 7 bases from V and 9 bases from J; junction bases left unmatched: 8. Germline V gene sequence: CDR1 MDHEN, CDR2 SYDVKM. The CDR3 length is 14 residues. The CDR3 DNA is TGTGCCAGCACCATCGGGACAGGTCTTTCACCCCTCCACTTT. This translates into CASTIGTGLSPLHF.

This clone was seen only a few times. The chain links TRBV28 to TRBJ1-5; 7 bases fit TRBD1. V lost 5 bases and J lost 12; bases outside the gene matches: 16. The CDR3 is made up of 15 amino acids. Germline CDR1 and CDR2: MDHEN and SYDVKM. CDR3 bases: TGTGCCAGCAGTCCCGGGACAGCCAATTCCAGGGGCCAGCATTTT. Amino acid sequence: CASSPGTANSRGQHF. The full variable domain, with the rest looked up from reference TRBV28 and TRBJ1-5, is DVKVTQSSRYLVKRTGEKVFLECVQDMDHENMFWYRQDPGLGLRLIYFSYDVKMKEKGDIPEGYSVSREKKERFSLILESASTNQTSMYLCASSPGTANSRGQHFGDGTRLSIL.